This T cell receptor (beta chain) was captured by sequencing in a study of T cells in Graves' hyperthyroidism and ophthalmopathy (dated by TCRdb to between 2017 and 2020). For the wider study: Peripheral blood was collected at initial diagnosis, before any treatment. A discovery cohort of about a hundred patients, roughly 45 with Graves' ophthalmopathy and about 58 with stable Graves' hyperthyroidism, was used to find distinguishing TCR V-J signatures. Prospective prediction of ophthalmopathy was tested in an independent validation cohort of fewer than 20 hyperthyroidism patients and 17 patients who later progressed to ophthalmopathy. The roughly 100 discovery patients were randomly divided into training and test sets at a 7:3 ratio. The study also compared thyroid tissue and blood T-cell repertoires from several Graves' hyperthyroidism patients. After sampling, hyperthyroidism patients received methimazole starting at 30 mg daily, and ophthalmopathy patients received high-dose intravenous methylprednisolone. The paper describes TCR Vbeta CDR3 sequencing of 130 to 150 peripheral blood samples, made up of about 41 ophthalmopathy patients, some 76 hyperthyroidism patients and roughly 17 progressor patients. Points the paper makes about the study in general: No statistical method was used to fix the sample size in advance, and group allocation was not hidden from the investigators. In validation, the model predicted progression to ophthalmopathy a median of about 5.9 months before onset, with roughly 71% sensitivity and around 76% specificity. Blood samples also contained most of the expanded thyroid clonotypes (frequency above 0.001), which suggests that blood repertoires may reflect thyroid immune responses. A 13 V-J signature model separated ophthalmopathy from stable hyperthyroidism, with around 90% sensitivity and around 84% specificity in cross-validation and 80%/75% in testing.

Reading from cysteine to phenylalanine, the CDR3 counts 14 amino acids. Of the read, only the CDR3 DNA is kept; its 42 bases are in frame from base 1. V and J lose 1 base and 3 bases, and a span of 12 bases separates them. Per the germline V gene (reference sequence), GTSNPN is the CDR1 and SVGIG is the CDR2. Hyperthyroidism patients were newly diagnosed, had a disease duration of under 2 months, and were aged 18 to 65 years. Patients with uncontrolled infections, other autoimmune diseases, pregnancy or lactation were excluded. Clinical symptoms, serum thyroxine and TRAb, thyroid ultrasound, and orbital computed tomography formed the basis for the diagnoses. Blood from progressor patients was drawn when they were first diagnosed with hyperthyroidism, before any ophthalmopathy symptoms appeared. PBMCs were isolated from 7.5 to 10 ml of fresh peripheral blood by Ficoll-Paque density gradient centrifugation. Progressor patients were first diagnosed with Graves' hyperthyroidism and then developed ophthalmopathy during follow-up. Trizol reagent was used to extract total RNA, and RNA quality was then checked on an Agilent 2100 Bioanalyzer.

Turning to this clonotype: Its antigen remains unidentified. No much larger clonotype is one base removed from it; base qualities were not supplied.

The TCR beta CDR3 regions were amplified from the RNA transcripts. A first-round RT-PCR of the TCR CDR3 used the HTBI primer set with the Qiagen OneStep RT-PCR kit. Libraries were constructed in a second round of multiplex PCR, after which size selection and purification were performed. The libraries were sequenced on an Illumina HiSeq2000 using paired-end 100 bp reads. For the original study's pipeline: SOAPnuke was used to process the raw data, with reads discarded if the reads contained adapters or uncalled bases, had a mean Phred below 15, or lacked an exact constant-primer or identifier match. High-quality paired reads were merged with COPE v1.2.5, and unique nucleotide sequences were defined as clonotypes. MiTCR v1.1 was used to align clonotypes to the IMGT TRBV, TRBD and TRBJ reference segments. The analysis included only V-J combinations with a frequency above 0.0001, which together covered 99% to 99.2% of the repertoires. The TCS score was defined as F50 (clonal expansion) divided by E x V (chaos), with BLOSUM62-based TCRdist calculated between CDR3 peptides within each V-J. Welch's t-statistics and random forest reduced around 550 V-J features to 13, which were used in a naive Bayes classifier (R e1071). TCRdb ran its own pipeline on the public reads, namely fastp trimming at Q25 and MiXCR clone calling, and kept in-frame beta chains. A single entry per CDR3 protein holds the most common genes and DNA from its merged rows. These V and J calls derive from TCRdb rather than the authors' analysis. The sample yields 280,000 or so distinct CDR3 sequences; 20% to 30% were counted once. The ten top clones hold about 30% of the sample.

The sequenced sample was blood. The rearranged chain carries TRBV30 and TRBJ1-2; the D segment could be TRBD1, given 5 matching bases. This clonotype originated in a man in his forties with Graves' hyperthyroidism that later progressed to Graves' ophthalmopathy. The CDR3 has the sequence CAWSGAGPHYGYTF. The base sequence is TGTGCCTGGAGTGGTGCAGGGCCACACTATGGCTACACCTTC.